What follows are 17 T cell receptor beta chains derived from one specimen sequenced in a study of response to subunit inactivated influenza vaccine. From the RT-PCR reads, TCRdb called clonotypes with MiXCR, one entry per CDR3 protein. The data show 700,000 to 800,000 distinct CDR3 sequences, approximately 18% seen once. Sequences were derived from PBMCs from blood, sampled 4 to 6 days after vaccination. These receptor sequences come from a man between 50 and 59 years old who received an inactivated influenza vaccine.

The sample holds a few counts of this clonotype. The CDR3 coding sequence is TGCAGTGTCACGTTCGGTGGGGCTAACTATGGCTACACCTTC. This sequence encodes CSVTFGGANYGYTF. The chain joins TRBV20-1 to TRBJ1-2; D is unresolved. In germline, CDR1 is DFQATT, CDR2 SNEGSKA (reference sequence). This CDR3 contains 14 residues. The ends were cut back, 7 bases at V and 0 bases at J, with 15 bases in the middle.

This sequence joins TRBV27 and TRBJ1-1; 10 bases map to TRBD1. V gave up 9 bases and J gave up 6 bases; unmatched junction bases: 10. Germline values: CDR1 MNHEY, CDR2 SMNVEV (reference sequence). The CDR3 length is 14 residues. CDR3 sequence: CASIRDRGSAEAFF. DNA for the CDR3: TGTGCCAGTATACGGGACAGGGGTTCCGCTGAAGCTTTCTTT.

The sample holds a few counts of this clonotype. The chain carries TRBV20-1 and TRBJ2-1; 12 nucleotides agree with TRBD2. Looked up from germline, CDR1 is DFQATT and CDR2 is SNEGSKA (reference sequence). This CDR3 has 16 amino acids. The trim removed 0 bases at V and 15 bases at J, leaving 15 bases unmatched. The CDR3 region has the DNA TGCAGTGCTAGAGACATTCGACTAGCGGGAGTCGGGGCACTGTTCTTC. It translates to CSARDIRLAGVGALFF.

Only one count was recorded for this clonotype. The rearrangement uses TRBV10-1 and TRBJ2-2; either TRBD1 or TRBD2 may fit D (5 bases each). V was pared by 3 bases and J by 6 bases, with 14 bases between. The CDR3 runs to 15 residues. Germline V gives CDR1 WNHNN, CDR2 SYGVQD (reference sequence). Here the CDR3 reads CASSDVGTQAGELFF. CDR3 DNA: TGCGCCAGCAGTGATGTTGGGACCCAGGCCGGGGAGCTGTTTTTT.

The table lists this clonotype with many counts. The chain combines TRBV7-9 with TRBJ2-5; 12 bases match TRBD1. J gave up 4 bases and V 5 bases, and 5 bases lay outside the gene matches. Germline assignment: CDR1 SEHNR and CDR2 FQNEAQ (reference sequence). The CDR3 is 15 residues long. Here the CDR3 DNA reads TGTGCCAGCAGCGGTCGGGACAGGGGGCGAGAGACCCAGTACTTC. This translates into CASSGRDRGRETQYF.

A few counts support this clonotype. This chain links TRBV6-1 with TRBJ2-7; 7 positions agree with TRBD1. The CDR3 runs to 15 residues. V gave up 6 bases and J gave up 0 bases; unmatched junction bases: 8. From germline, CDR1 is MNHNS and CDR2 SASEGT. The CDR3 is CASRPTGANSYEQYF. Written as DNA, the CDR3 is TGTGCCAGCAGACCAACAGGGGCCAACTCCTACGAGCAGTACTTC.

This chain joins TRBV5-1 and TRBJ1-3; D gene unclear. The CDR3 is 12 amino acids. Germline lookup yields CDR1 SGHRS and CDR2 YFSETQ. Trimming left V 4 bases short and J 4 bases short, with 6 bases between. The CDR3, as DNA: TGCGCCAGCAGCGAAGCAGGAAACACCATATATTTT. Protein sequence: CASSEAGNTIYF.

The sample holds many counts of this clonotype. The genes are TRBV5-1 and TRBJ2-1, with 11 bases fitting TRBD2. Germline CDR1 and CDR2: SGHRS and YFSETQ. After removal of 3 bases from V and 5 bases from J, the junction contained 10 bases not matched to a gene. The CDR3 runs to 17 residues. The CDR3 here is CASSWIPTSGANNEQFF. The CDR3 coding sequence is TGCGCCAGCAGCTGGATTCCGACTAGCGGGGCTAACAATGAGCAGTTCTTC.

This clonotype was observed a single time. V is TRBV11-2 and J is TRBJ2-2; the match to TRBD1 covers 9 bases. Germline CDR1 SGHAT, CDR2 FQNNGV. This CDR3 is 15 amino acids long. The junction had 5 bases not matched to a gene; V was cut back by 6 bases and J by 3 bases. CDR3 DNA sequence: TGTGCCAGCAGACTTAGACAGGGGGACACCGGGGAGCTGTTTTTT. Amino acids: CASRLRQGDTGELFF.

This clonotype has at least ten counts. V usage is TRBV20-1 and J usage is TRBJ2-3, with 7 bases identical to TRBD1. The CDR3 consists of 14 residues. Germline lookup yields CDR1 DFQATT and CDR2 SNEGSKA (reference sequence). V lost 6 bases to trimming and J lost 3 bases; unmatched junction nucleotides: 9. The CDR3 DNA reads TGCAGTGCGAGGACAGGAACTAGTACAGATACGCAGTATTTT. Encoded protein: CSARTGTSTDTQYF.

This sequence joins TRBV12-3 or TRBV12-4 and TRBJ2-5; 13 positions match TRBD2. J gave up 3 bases and V 3 bases, and 1 base lay outside the gene matches. This CDR3 has 15 residues. DNA for the CDR3: TGTGCCAGCAGTTTGGGACTAGCGGGAAAAGAGACCCAGTACTTC. Its protein product is CASSLGLAGKETQYF.

V and J are TRBV4-1 and TRBJ2-1; 9 bases line up with TRBD1. The CDR3 is made up of 15 amino acids. V was pared by 3 bases and J by 6 bases, with 6 bases of the junction left unmatched. The germline CDR1 and CDR2 sequences are MGHRA and YSYEKL. The CDR3 nucleotides read TGCGCCAGCAGCCAGGAGGGGACAGGGAGCAATGAGCAGTTCTTC. Its protein is CASSQEGTGSNEQFF.

This clonotype came up a few times. This chain connects TRBV20-1 to TRBJ2-7; the match to TRBD2 covers 7 bases. The germline CDR1 and CDR2 sequences are DFQATT and SNEGSKA (reference sequence). The CDR3 spans 14 residues. Trimming removed 0 bases from V and 5 bases from J; junction bases left unmatched: 7. The CDR3 DNA follows: TGCAGTGCTAGAGATTATATACTAGCGAACGAGCAGTACTTC. It specifies CSARDYILANEQYF.

This chain uses TRBV18 with TRBJ2-7, with D possibly matching TRBD1 (5 bases). The germline gives CDR1 KGHSH, CDR2 LQKENI. The CDR3 consists of 14 residues. The germline V and J ends were trimmed by 2 bases and 2 bases, with 10 bases remaining between them. Written as DNA, the CDR3 is TGTGCCAGCTCACCAGCCAGGGCCGCCTACGAGCAGTACTTC. This codes for CASSPARAAYEQYF.

The chain joins TRBV7-6 to TRBJ2-7; D may match TRBD1 or TRBD2 (6 bases each). Trimming took off 1 base at V and 0 bases at J, with 16 bases between the two ends. The CDR3 extends over 17 amino acids. Germline assignment: CDR1 SGHVS and CDR2 FNYEAQ. CDR3 residues: CASSLVGGTDNSYEQYF. In nucleotides, the CDR3 is TGTGCCAGCAGCTTAGTGGGGGGCACAGACAACTCCTACGAGCAGTACTTC. Full variable domain (outside the CDR3, taken from reference TRBV7-6 and TRBJ2-7): GAGVSQSPRYKVTKRGQDVALRCDPISGHVSLYWYRQALGQGPEFLTYFNYEAQQDKSGLPNDRFSAERPEGSISTLTIQRTEQRDSAMYRCASSLVGGTDNSYEQYFGPGTRLTVT.

This clonotype has more than one count but fewer than ten. CDR3 sequence reads: CSVRKTGEGTEAFF. The CDR3 DNA sequence: TGCAGCGTTCGAAAAACAGGGGAGGGCACTGAAGCTTTCTTT. The rearrangement links TRBV29-1 to TRBJ1-1; 7 bases agree with TRBD1. J was trimmed by 4 bases and V by 5 bases; bases with no gene match: 10. Germline values: CDR1 SQVTM, CDR2 ANQGSEA. The CDR3 covers 14 residues.

The V call is TRBV9, the J call TRBJ1-1; no clear D. The germline CDR1 and CDR2 sequences are SGDLS and YYNGEE. The V gene lost 4 bases and the J gene lost 0 bases, with 13 bases spanning the gap. The CDR3 spans 15 residues. Here the CDR3 reads CASSPDLSMNTEAFF. Here the CDR3 DNA reads TGTGCCAGCAGCCCAGACTTATCTATGAACACTGAAGCTTTCTTT.